This is a list of T cell receptor beta chains from one sample in a study of regulatory T cells in long-lasting Graves disease. TCRdb reprocessed the multiplex PCR reads with MiXCR, giving one entry per CDR3 protein. The table shows roughly 300,000 distinct CDR3 sequences, with around 19% occurring only once. This specimen consisted of peripheral blood mononuclear cells (PBMCs), obtained when the disease was refractory, from a patient treated with antithyroid drugs. The receptors stem from a female donor with Graves disease. Each CDR3 is given with its conserved first and last residue. D genes are given only for firm matches. Clone size, where shown, is once, few, many, or a class for clones that have expanded.

-	TRBJ1-5	-	TRBV2	TGTGCCAGCAGTGAAGAGGAGGGGACGAACAATCAGCCCCAGCATTTT	CASSEEEGTNNQPQHF
many	TRBJ1-1	-	TRBV7-9	TGTGCCAGCAGCCGCCAACAGGTGATGAACACTGAAGCTTTCTTT	CASSRQQVMNTEAFF
few	TRBJ2-2	TRBD2	TRBV7-6	TGTGCCAGCAGCCCCATTGGACTAGCATTATCCCCAGTCCGCGGGGAGCTGTTTTTT	CASSPIGLALSPVRGELFF
many	TRBJ2-7	-	TRBV6-5	TGTGCCAGCAGTTACTCGACTAGAGAAGAAAACTACGAGCAGTACTTC	CASSYSTREENYEQYF
many	TRBJ2-7	TRBD1	TRBV3-1	TGTGCCAGCAGCCAGGCAGGACAGGGGAGAGAGCAGTACTTC	CASSQAGQGREQYF
few	TRBJ1-2	-	TRBV5-1	TGCGCCAGCAGCACGGACTACGAGGGCTACACCTTC	CASSTDYEGYTF
many	TRBJ2-7	TRBD1	TRBV12-3/TRBV12-4	TGTGCCAGCAGTTTGGGGCCGGGACAGCTATTCTACGAGCAGTACTTC	CASSLGPGQLFYEQYF
many	TRBJ2-2	-	TRBV6-9	TGTGCCAGCAGTTATGACAGATACACCGGGGAGCTGTTTTTT	CASSYDRYTGELFF
few	TRBJ2-7	-	TRBV20-1	TGCAGTGCTTCTCCCGGACAGCTAAGATACGAGCAGTACTTC	CSASPGQLRYEQYF
-	TRBJ2-5	-	TRBV4-1	TGCGCCAGCAGCCACCCATACGGAGAGGAGACCCAGTACTTC	CASSHPYGEETQYF
-	TRBJ2-5	-	TRBV3-1	TGTGCCAGCAGCCAAGAGGGGCGGGCCCAGCAGTACTTC	CASSQEGRAQQYF